This TCR beta chain was sequenced in a study of T cell changes during pregnancy in multiple sclerosis. The CDR3 is 14 amino acids. Germline CDR1 reads SGHRS; CDR2 reads YFSETQ. The J segment lost 4 bases and the V segment lost 5 bases, leaving 2 bases of the junction unmatched. Clones were read by immunoSEQ multiplex PCR, and TCRdb kept only the in-frame ones, dropping some. The table has 100,000 or so clones, around 93% seen once. The starting material was peripheral blood, obtained in the third trimester of pregnancy. The chain recombines TRBV5-1 with TRBJ2-7; 14 positions match TRBD2. The origin of this receptor is a female donor with multiple sclerosis, enrolled in a pregnancy study. CDR3 nucleotides: TGCGCCAGCAGGGGACTAGCGGGAGAGTACGAGCAGTACTTC. Translating gives CASRGLAGEYEQYF.